The TCR beta chain described here comes from a study of monozygotic twins with inflammatory bowel disease. Study-wide points: It was observed that concordant and discordant twins did not differ in repertoire similarity, possibly given limited power. Whereas healthy co-twins had higher TCRbeta diversity (inverse Simpson), IBD patients had lower diversity.

A remark on this clonotype: The antigen is not known.

TCRalpha along with TCRbeta cDNA was subjected to two nested PCRs lasting 16 and 9 cycles. TCRdb reprocessed the 5' RACE reads and stores each CDR3 protein as one record, lacking DNA. This sample contains around 410,000 distinct CDR3 sequences. Each donor gave 2.5 to 3 ml of peripheral blood. This CDR3 comprises 15 residues. Germline V gene data show CDR1 as SSHAT and CDR2 as FNYEAQ (reference sequence). This rearrangement joins TRBV7-7 to TRBJ2-2; the D call from TCRdb, TRBD1, cannot be confirmed without DNA. Input material: blood. The origin of this receptor is a human donor with ulcerative colitis or Crohn's disease, or a healthy co-twin of an affected twin (not recorded which). CDR3 amino acids: CASSLGQGGTGELFF.